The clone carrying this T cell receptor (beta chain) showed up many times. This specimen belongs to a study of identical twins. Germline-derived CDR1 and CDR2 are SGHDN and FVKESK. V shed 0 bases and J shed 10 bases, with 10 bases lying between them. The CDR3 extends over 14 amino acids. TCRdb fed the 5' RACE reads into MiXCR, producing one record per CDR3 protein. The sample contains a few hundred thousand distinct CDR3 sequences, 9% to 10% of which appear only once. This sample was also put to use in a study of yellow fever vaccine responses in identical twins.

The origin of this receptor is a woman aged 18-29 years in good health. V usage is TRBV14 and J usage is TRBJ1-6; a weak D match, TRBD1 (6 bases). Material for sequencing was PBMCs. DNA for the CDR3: TGTGCCAGCAGCCAAGACAGGGGCAGATCACCCCTCCACTTT. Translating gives CASSQDRGRSPLHF.